This T cell receptor (beta chain) stems from a study of control samples from healthy donors and cancer patients (dated by TCRdb to 2019 to 2021). Concerning this clone: Which antigen it targets is not known. No much larger clone is present one base from it, and per-base qualities are unavailable.

Preparation of the library involved the immunoSEQ multiplex PCR assay. This is the immuneACCESS table as TCRdb keeps it, with only in-frame sequences that have V and J called. A part of the clones is gone; compared with another copy, unresolved V genes explain less than half, and the rest is unexplained. The sample table shows 120,000 or so clones, and roughly 91% are seen once. The top ten clonotypes cover about 8.7% of the sample. V is pared back by 5 bases and J by 11 bases, with 9 bases lying between the germline termini. The cysteine opens and the phenylalanine closes a CDR3 of 10 amino acids. Only the CDR3 part of the read is kept: 30 bases, read in frame from the first base. The CDR1 and CDR2 encoded by the germline V gene are SNHLY and FYNNEI.

The chain couples TRBV2 to TRBJ1-1; the D gene lacks a confident call. The receptor was derived from a man aged 40-49 years in good health. The specimen sequenced was blood. The CDR3 reads CASSSRNAFF. The sequenced DNA: TGTGCCAGCAGTTCCCGGAATGCTTTCTTT.